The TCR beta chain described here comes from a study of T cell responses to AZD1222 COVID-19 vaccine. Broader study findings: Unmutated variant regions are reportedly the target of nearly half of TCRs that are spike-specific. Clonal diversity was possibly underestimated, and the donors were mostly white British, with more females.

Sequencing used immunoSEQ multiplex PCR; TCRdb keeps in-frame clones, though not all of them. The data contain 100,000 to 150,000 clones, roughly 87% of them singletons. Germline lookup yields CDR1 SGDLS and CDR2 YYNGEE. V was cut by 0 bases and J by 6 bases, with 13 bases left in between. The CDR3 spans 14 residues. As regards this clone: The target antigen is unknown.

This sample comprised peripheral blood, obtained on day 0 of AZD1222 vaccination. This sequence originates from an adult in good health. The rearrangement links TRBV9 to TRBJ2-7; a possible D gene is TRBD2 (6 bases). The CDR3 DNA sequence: TGTGCCAGCAGCGTAGGGAGGATTAGCGGCGAGCAGTACTTC. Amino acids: CASSVGRISGEQYF.